The present T cell receptor (beta chain) was sequenced within a study of T cells in Graves' hyperthyroidism and ophthalmopathy (dated 2019 in TCRdb). Concerning the study at large: Peripheral blood samples were taken at initial diagnosis, before any treatment was given. TCR V-J signatures able to tell the groups apart were searched for in a discovery cohort of around 95 patients, of whom more than 40 had Graves' ophthalmopathy and 55 to 60 had stable Graves' hyperthyroidism. Prospective prediction of ophthalmopathy was tested in an independent validation cohort consisting of some 19 hyperthyroidism patients and about 17 patients who later progressed to ophthalmopathy. The roughly 94 discovery patients were randomly split 7:3 into training and test sets. Thyroid tissue and blood T-cell repertoires from more than five Graves' hyperthyroidism patients were also compared in the study. After blood sampling, hyperthyroidism patients were treated with methimazole at a starting dose of 30 mg daily, and ophthalmopathy patients were treated with high-dose intravenous methylprednisolone. The paper reports TCR Vbeta CDR3 sequencing of some 140 peripheral blood samples: 43 ophthalmopathy, fewer than 80 hyperthyroidism and around 17 progressor patients.

What the research found in general, with its limitations: Most expanded thyroid clonotypes (frequency above 0.001) were also found in blood, which suggests that blood repertoires may mirror thyroid immune responses. No statistical method was used to fix the sample size in advance, and group allocation was not hidden from the investigators. In cross-validation, a model built on a 13 V-J signature told ophthalmopathy apart from stable hyperthyroidism with approximately 91% sensitivity and about 81% specificity, and in testing the same model reached 80%/75%. During validation, the model predicted progression to ophthalmopathy a median of about 6.3 months ahead of onset, with around 71% sensitivity and 72.22% specificity.

A patient counted as having stable Graves' hyperthyroidism if no progression to ophthalmopathy occurred over 18 months of follow-up. Hyperthyroidism patients were newly diagnosed, with disease duration under 2 months, and aged 18 to 65 years. Patients with uncontrolled infections, other autoimmune diseases, pregnancy or lactation were excluded. Clinical symptoms, serum thyroxine and TRAb, thyroid ultrasound, and orbital computed tomography formed the basis for the diagnoses. PBMCs were separated from 10 ml of fresh peripheral blood using Ficoll-Paque density gradient centrifugation. Total RNA was extracted using Trizol reagent, and RNA quality was assessed on an Agilent 2100 Bioanalyzer. This clonotype occurred a few times. Its antigen target is currently unknown. Germline and junction disagree at one end, which may indicate a read error. The TCR beta CDR3 regions were amplified from the RNA transcripts. For the first round of RT-PCR on the TCR CDR3, the HTBI primer set was used together with the Qiagen OneStep RT-PCR kit. Libraries were constructed in a second round of multiplex PCR, after which size selection and purification were performed. Sequencing of the libraries was done on an Illumina HiSeq2000 using paired-end 100 bp reads. The original methods were these. SOAPnuke was used to process the raw data, removing reads that contained adapters or uncalled bases, had a mean Phred below 15, or lacked an exact match to the constant primer or identifier. High-quality paired reads were merged using COPE v1.2.5, and each unique nucleotide sequence was defined as a clonotype. MiTCR v1.1 was used to align clonotypes to the IMGT TRBV, TRBD and TRBJ reference segments. The analysis was restricted to V-J combinations with a frequency above 0.0001, which together covered 99.2% of the repertoires. A TCS score was defined as the ratio of F50 (clonal expansion) to E x V (chaos), with BLOSUM62-based TCRdist applied between CDR3 peptides within each V-J. Welch's t-statistics and random forest reduced around 550 V-J features to about 12, which were used in a naive Bayes classifier (R e1071). TCRdb itself trimmed the public reads at Q25 with fastp, ran MiXCR and retained productive beta chains. Identical CDR3 proteins give one entry, which carries the most common genes and DNA. The V and J calls were not made by the authors but by TCRdb's processing. Recorded for this sample are some 690,000 distinct CDR3 sequences; about 18% of them occurred a single time. The top ten clones comprise around 15% of the sample.

The CDR1 and CDR2 encoded by the germline V gene are SQVTM and ANQGSEA. The CDR3 starts with the cysteine, ends with the phenylalanine, and has 11 residues. The retained sequence is limited to the CDR3, 33 bases, with the frame set at the first base. The sequencing sample was made of blood. The sequence was collected from a man between 50 and 59 years old with Graves' hyperthyroidism. The rearranged chain carries TRBV29-1 and TRBJ2-3; the D segment could be TRBD2, given 5 matching bases. The CDR3 region has the sequence CCGSATDTQYF. The DNA sequence follows: TGTTGCGGGTCGGCCACAGATACGCAGTATTTT.